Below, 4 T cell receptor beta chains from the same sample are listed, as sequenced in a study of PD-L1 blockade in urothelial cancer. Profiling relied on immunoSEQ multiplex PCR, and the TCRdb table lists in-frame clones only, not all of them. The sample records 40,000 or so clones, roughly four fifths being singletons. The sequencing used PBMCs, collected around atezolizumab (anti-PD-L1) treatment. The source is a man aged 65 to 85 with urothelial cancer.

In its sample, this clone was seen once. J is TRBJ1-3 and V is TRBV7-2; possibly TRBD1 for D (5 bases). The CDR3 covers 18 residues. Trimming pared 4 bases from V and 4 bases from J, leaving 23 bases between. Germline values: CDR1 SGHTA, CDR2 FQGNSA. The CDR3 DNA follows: TGTGCCAGCAGCTCATCTCTGGGGCCTTCTTTGGGAGGAAACACCATATATTTT. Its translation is CASSSSLGPSLGGNTIYF.

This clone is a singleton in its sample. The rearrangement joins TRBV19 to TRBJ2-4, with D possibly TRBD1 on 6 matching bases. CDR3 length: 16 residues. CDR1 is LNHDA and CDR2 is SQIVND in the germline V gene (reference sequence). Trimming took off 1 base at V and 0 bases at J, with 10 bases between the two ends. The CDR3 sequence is CASSIGQGLAKNIQYF. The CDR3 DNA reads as TGTGCCAGTAGTATAGGGCAGGGGCTAGCCAAAAACATTCAGTACTTC.

CDR3: CSVGRGNYGYTF. The CDR3 coding sequence is TGCAGCGTTGGAAGGGGGAACTATGGCTACACCTTC. The chain uses TRBV29-1 and TRBJ1-2, with a possible D match to TRBD1 (6 bases). V was shortened by 4 bases and J by 2 bases, with 8 bases between the two germline ends. The CDR3 totals 12 residues. Germline V CDR1 and CDR2: SQVTM, ANQGSEA.

CDR3 loop: CASGLAIWGQGQAGSAKNIQYF. CDR3 sequence (DNA): TGTGCTAGTGGTTTGGCTATATGGGGGCAGGGGCAAGCCGGGTCGGCCAAAAACATTCAGTACTTC. V gene TRBV12-5 combines with J gene TRBJ2-4; D is possibly TRBD1 (6 bases). This CDR3 has 22 amino acids. Germline V gives CDR1 LGHNT, CDR2 FRNRAP. The V and J ends lost 1 base and 1 base respectively, with 29 bases between them.